This T cell receptor (beta chain) was recovered during a study of T cell changes during pregnancy in multiple sclerosis. The V end lost 4 bases, the J end lost 4 bases, and 11 bases lay between the germline ends. Germline CDR1 is SGHVS and CDR2 is FQNEAQ. The CDR3 is 14 residues long. The assay was immunoSEQ multiplex PCR, and TCRdb's table has in-frame clones only and misses some. The table includes tens of thousands of clones, about 90% detected once. The genes are TRBV7-8 and TRBJ2-1; TRBD2 might be the D (7 bases). Specimen: CD4+ T cells from peripheral blood mononuclear cells, collected before pregnancy. This receptor was taken from a female donor with multiple sclerosis, enrolled in a pregnancy study. The CDR3, as DNA: TGTGCCAGCAGCTGGGGGGGGCAATACAATGAGCAGTTCTTC. It translates to CASSWGGQYNEQFF.